This is a list of T cell receptor beta chains from one sample in a study of cytomegalovirus exposure and HLA in healthy donors. Profiled with immunoSEQ multiplex PCR; TCRdb holds only in-frame clones, not every one. The sample includes 160,000 or so clones, around 73% of them seen just once. Input material: PBMCs. These receptors were collected from a male donor in good health and CMV-seronegative. Both conserved end residues are part of each CDR3. Each record gives: clone size, V gene, D gene, J gene, CDR3 protein, CDR3 DNA. The D gene is left open where the match is weak. Clone size, where shown, is once, few, many, or a class for clones that have expanded.

>-|TRBV7-3|-|TRBJ1-1
CASSSGQNTEAFF
TGTGCCAGCAGCTCGGGACAGAACACTGAAGCTTTCTTT
>-|TRBV6-5|-|TRBJ2-2
CASTGNTGELFF
TGTGCCAGCACAGGCAACACCGGGGAGCTGTTTTTT
>few|TRBV6-5|-|TRBJ1-5
CASSRRGNQPQHF
TGTGCCAGCAGTCGTCGTGGCAATCAGCCCCAGCATTTT
>-|TRBV15|TRBD1|TRBJ1-2
CATSRDRGQYGYTF
TGTGCCACCAGCAGAGATAGGGGGCAATATGGCTACACCTTC
>few|TRBV6-4|-|TRBJ1-1
CASTPQGKNTEAFF
TGTGCCAGCACTCCCCAGGGCAAGAACACTGAAGCTTTCTTT
>-|TRBV7-2|TRBD1|TRBJ1-1
CASSSGQENTEAFF
TGTGCCAGCAGCTCGGGACAGGAGAACACTGAAGCTTTCTTT
>-|TRBV7-9|-|TRBJ1-1
CASSRDKTEAFF
TGTGCCAGCAGCCGGGACAAAACTGAAGCTTTCTTT
>once|TRBV9|TRBD1|TRBJ1-1
CASSASGQLVTEAFF
TGTGCCAGCAGCGCATCGGGACAGTTAGTCACTGAAGCTTTCTTT
>-|TRBV7-2|TRBD2|TRBJ2-1
CASSSTSGGAGEQFF
TGTGCCAGCAGCTCGACTAGCGGGGGGGCGGGTGAGCAGTTCTTC
>-|TRBV4-3|TRBD2|TRBJ2-3
CASSQVWTSGDTQYF
TGCGCCAGCAGCCAAGTCTGGACTAGCGGGGATACGCAGTATTTT
>-|TRBV29-1|-|TRBJ1-3
CSVDSPGSGNTIYF
TGCAGCGTTGATAGCCCGGGATCTGGAAACACCATATATTTT
>few|TRBV27|-|TRBJ1-2
CASSLQIGGHTF
TGTGCCAGCAGCCTCCAAATTGGAGGGCACACCTTC
>-|TRBV7-9|-|TRBJ2-7
CASSLGGARSYEQYF
TGTGCCAGCAGCTTAGGCGGGGCTAGGTCCTACGAGCAGTACTTC
>-|TRBV28|-|TRBJ2-5
CASSFIDTQETQYF
TGTGCCAGCAGTTTTATCGACACCCAAGAGACCCAGTACTTC
>few|TRBV6-1|TRBD1|TRBJ1-1
CASSAPEGARTEAFF
TGTGCCAGCAGCGCTCCCGAGGGGGCGAGGACTGAAGCTTTCTTT
>-|TRBV18|TRBD1|TRBJ2-3
CASSTGGAGDTQYF
TGTGCCAGCTCAACAGGGGGCGCGGGAGATACGCAGTATTTT
>-|TRBV18|-|TRBJ2-3
CASSPGVDTQYF
TGTGCCAGCTCACCCGGGGTAGATACGCAGTATTTT
>-|TRBV18|-|TRBJ2-4
CASSPPERMGIQYF
TGTGCCAGCTCACCACCGGAGAGGATGGGCATTCAGTACTTC
>-|TRBV5-6|-|TRBJ1-3
CASSLNRGSVGNTIYF
TGTGCCAGCAGCTTGAATCGGGGTTCAGTTGGAAACACCATATATTTT
>-|TRBV9|TRBD1|TRBJ1-4
CASSVSGGNEKLFF
TGTGCCAGCAGCGTATCAGGGGGCAATGAAAAACTGTTTTTT
>-|TRBV28|-|TRBJ1-5
CATLGGWGNQPQHF
TGTGCCACCTTAGGAGGCTGGGGCAATCAGCCCCAGCATTTT
>-|TRBV11-3|TRBD1|TRBJ1-1
CASSLGGTAGTEAFF
TGTGCCAGCAGCTTAGGAGGGACAGCCGGGACTGAAGCTTTCTTT
>few|TRBV5-1|TRBD2|TRBJ2-3
CASREGRSTDTQYF
TGCGCCAGCCGGGAGGGAAGGAGCACAGATACGCAGTATTTT
>few|TRBV5-6|TRBD1|TRBJ1-1
CASSLYRGNTEAFF
TGTGCCAGCAGCCTCTACAGGGGGAACACTGAAGCTTTCTTT
>-|TRBV7-2|TRBD1|TRBJ1-6
CASSSRDRGSSSPLHF
TGTGCCAGCAGCTCCCGGGACAGGGGTTCCTCCTCACCCCTCCACTTT
>-|TRBV28|TRBD1|TRBJ1-5
CASTPFRDRVNQPQHF
TGTGCCAGCACCCCTTTTCGCGACAGGGTCAATCAGCCCCAGCATTTT
>-|TRBV10-3|-|TRBJ1-4
CAISAGRQEKLFF
TGTGCCATCAGTGCCGGGAGGCAGGAAAAACTGTTTTTT
>-|TRBV9|TRBD1|TRBJ1-2
CASSVADGQGAYTF
TGTGCCAGCAGCGTAGCAGATGGTCAGGGGGCCTACACCTTC
>-|TRBV2|-|TRBJ2-1
CATEAAYNEQFF
TGTGCCACCGAGGCAGCCTACAATGAGCAGTTCTTC
>-|TRBV6-1|TRBD1|TRBJ1-5
CASSQTGSNQPQHF
TGTGCCAGCAGCCAGACAGGGAGTAATCAGCCCCAGCATTTT
>-|TRBV4-1|-|TRBJ2-3
CASRKEEGGFDTQYF
TGCGCCAGCAGAAAGGAAGAAGGGGGTTTCGATACGCAGTATTTT
>few|TRBV28|-|TRBJ2-2
CASSSGADTGELFF
TGTGCCAGCAGTTCGGGAGCAGACACCGGGGAGCTGTTTTTT
>-|TRBV5-6|-|TRBJ2-3
CASSLTSLADTQYF
TGTGCCAGCAGCTTGACTAGTCTGGCAGATACGCAGTATTTT
>once|TRBV2|-|TRBJ1-2
CASSKGQSYGYTF
TGTGCCAGCAGTAAAGGACAGAGCTATGGCTACACCTTC
>-|TRBV18|-|TRBJ2-7
CASSPSRGGYEQYF
TGTGCCAGCTCACCGTCCCGGGGTGGATACGAGCAGTACTTC
>-|TRBV4-1|TRBD2|TRBJ2-7
CASSQNPLLSGGPYEQYF
TGCGCCAGCAGCCAAAATCCCCTATTAAGCGGGGGGCCCTACGAGCAGTACTTC
>-|TRBV2|-|TRBJ2-3
CASSVDIVKDTQYF
TGTGCCAGCAGTGTGGACATTGTTAAAGATACGCAGTATTTT
>-|TRBV2|-|TRBJ1-1
CASSSDMAATTEAFF
TGTGCCAGCAGCTCGGACATGGCCGCGACCACTGAAGCTTTCTTT
>-|TRBV9|-|TRBJ2-1
CASSPAGGSYNEQFF
TGTGCCAGCAGCCCTGCGGGTGGCTCCTACAATGAGCAGTTCTTC
>-|TRBV14|TRBD1|TRBJ2-5
CASSLRTGGQETQYF
TGTGCCAGCAGCCTGCGGACAGGGGGCCAAGAGACCCAGTACTTC
>-|TRBV28|TRBD1|TRBJ1-2
CASSVGTGGSYGYTF
TGTGCCAGCAGTGTTGGGACAGGGGGATCCTATGGCTACACCTTC
>-|TRBV2|-|TRBJ2-7
CASSEGGERYEQYF
TGTGCCAGCAGTGAAGGGGGAGAGAGGTACGAGCAGTACTTC
>-|TRBV11-1|-|TRBJ1-6
CASSLVSENSPLHF
TGTGCCAGCAGCTTAGTCTCGGAGAATTCACCCCTCCACTTT
>-|TRBV6-1|-|TRBJ2-1
CASRGDTNEQFF
TGTGCCAGCAGAGGGGATACTAATGAGCAGTTCTTC
>-|TRBV19|TRBD1|TRBJ1-2
CASRNMDRHYGYTF
TGTGCCAGTAGAAATATGGACAGGCACTATGGCTACACCTTC
>-|TRBV10-3|TRBD1|TRBJ1-2
CAIGADRGFYGYTF
TGTGCCATCGGGGCGGACAGGGGTTTCTATGGCTACACCTTC
>-|TRBV5-6|-|TRBJ2-7
CASSLVAAAPTYEQYF
TGTGCCAGCAGCTTGGTAGCGGCTGCACCCACCTACGAGCAGTACTTC
>-|TRBV27|-|TRBJ2-7
CASSLLVKPYEQYF
TGTGCCAGCAGTTTACTGGTAAAGCCCTACGAGCAGTACTTC
>-|TRBV27|TRBD2|TRBJ2-1
CAGGPPGLAGLRSYNEQFF
TGTGCCGGGGGACCCCCGGGACTAGCGGGATTACGGTCCTACAATGAGCAGTTCTTC
>-|TRBV7-2|-|TRBJ2-7
CASSLVSSYEQYF
TGTGCCAGCAGCTTAGTTAGCTCGTACGAGCAGTACTTC
>-|TRBV6-6|-|TRBJ2-7
CASSYSQGPPSYEQYF
TGTGCCAGCAGTTACTCCCAGGGGCCTCCTTCCTACGAGCAGTACTTC
>-|TRBV7-2|TRBD2|TRBJ2-7
CASSLGRGAGRQQYF
TGTGCCAGCAGCTTAGGTAGGGGAGCCGGGAGGCAACAGTACTTC
>-|TRBV12-5|TRBD1|TRBJ2-5
CASGFGQGVEETQYF
TGTGCTAGTGGCTTCGGACAGGGGGTAGAAGAGACCCAGTACTTC
>-|TRBV5-4|TRBD1|TRBJ2-3
CAWGQGASGTDTQYF
TGTGCCTGGGGACAGGGGGCATCTGGGACAGATACGCAGTATTTT
>-|TRBV4-1|-|TRBJ2-4
CASSQQGLVRNIQYF
TGCGCCAGCAGCCAACAGGGGCTCGTAAGAAACATTCAGTACTTC
>-|TRBV7-9|-|TRBJ1-5
CASSLDGQPQHF
TGTGCCAGCAGCTTAGACGGTCAGCCCCAGCATTTT
>-|TRBV19|TRBD1|TRBJ2-7
CASSPGTGASYEQYF
TGTGCCAGTAGCCCAGGGACAGGGGCATCCTACGAGCAGTACTTC
>few|TRBV5-6|-|TRBJ1-4
CASSPGENEKLFF
TGTGCCAGCAGCCCCGGGGAGAATGAAAAACTGTTTTTT
>once|TRBV23-1|TRBD2|TRBJ2-7
CASSHSGDPEEQYF
TGCGCCAGCAGCCATAGCGGGGATCCGGAAGAGCAGTACTTC
>-|TRBV5-1|-|TRBJ1-2
CASTGNPAEGYTF
TGCGCCAGCACAGGCAACCCCGCTGAAGGCTACACCTTC